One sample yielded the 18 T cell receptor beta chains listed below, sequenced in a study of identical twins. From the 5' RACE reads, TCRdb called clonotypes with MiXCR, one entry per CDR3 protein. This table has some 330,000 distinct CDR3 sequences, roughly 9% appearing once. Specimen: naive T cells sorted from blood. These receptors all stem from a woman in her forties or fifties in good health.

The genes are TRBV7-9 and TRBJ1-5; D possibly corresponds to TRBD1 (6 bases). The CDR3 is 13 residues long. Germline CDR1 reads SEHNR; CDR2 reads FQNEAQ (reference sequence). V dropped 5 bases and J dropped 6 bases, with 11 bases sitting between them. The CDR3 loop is CASSQMTGQPQHF. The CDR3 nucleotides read TGTGCCAGCAGCCAAATGACAGGTCAGCCCCAGCATTTT.

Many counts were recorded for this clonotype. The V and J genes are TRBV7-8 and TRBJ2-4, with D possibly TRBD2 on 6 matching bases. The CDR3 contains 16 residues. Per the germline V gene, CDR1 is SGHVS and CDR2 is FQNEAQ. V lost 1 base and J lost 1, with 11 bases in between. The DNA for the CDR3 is TGTGCCAGCAGCTTAGGCGGGACGAGGGCCAAAAACATTCAGTACTTC. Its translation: CASSLGGTRAKNIQYF.

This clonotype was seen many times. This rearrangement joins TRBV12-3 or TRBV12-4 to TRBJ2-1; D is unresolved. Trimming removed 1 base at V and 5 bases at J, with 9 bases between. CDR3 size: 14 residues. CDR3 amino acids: CASSLGRTDNEQFF. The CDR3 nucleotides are TGTGCCAGCAGTTTAGGGCGAACTGACAATGAGCAGTTCTTC.

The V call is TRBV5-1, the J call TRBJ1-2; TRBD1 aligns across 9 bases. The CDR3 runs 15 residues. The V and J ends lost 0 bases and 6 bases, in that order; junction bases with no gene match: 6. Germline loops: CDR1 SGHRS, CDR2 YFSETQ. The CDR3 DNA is TGCGCCAGCAGCTTGGAGGGACAGGGCGCCAATGGCTACACCTTC. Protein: CASSLEGQGANGYTF.

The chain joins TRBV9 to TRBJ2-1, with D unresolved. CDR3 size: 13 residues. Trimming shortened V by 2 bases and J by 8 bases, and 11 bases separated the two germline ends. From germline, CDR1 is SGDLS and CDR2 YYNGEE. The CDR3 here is CASSVVDLDEQFF. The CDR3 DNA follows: TGTGCCAGCAGCGTTGTCGATTTGGATGAGCAGTTCTTC.

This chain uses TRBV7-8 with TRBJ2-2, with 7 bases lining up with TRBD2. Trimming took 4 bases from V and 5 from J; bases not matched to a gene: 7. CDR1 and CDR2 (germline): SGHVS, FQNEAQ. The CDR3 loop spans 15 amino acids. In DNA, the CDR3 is TGTGCCAGCAGCTCCCCGGGGCGGGAGACCGGGGAGCTGTTTTTT. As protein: CASSSPGRETGELFF.

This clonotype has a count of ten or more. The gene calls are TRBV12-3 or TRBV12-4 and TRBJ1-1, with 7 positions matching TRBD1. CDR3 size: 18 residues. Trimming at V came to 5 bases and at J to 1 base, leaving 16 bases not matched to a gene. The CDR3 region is CASSTRTTGWWGNTEAFF. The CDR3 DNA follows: TGTGCCAGCAGTACCCGAACGACAGGGTGGTGGGGGAACACTGAAGCTTTCTTT.

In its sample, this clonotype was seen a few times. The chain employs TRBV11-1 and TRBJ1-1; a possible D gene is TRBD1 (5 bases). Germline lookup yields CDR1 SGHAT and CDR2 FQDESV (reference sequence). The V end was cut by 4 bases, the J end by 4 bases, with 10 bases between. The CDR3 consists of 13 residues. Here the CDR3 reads CASSSSGATEAFF. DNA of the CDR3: TGTGCCAGCAGCTCCAGTGGGGCCACTGAAGCTTTCTTT.

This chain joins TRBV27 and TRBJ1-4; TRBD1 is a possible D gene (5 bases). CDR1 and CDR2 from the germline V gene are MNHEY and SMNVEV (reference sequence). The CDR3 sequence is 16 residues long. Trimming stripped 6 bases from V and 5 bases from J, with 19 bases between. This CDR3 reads CASRPIPGDGNEKLFF. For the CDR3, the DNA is TGTGCCAGCAGACCCATACCGGGGGATGGGAATGAAAAACTGTTTTTT. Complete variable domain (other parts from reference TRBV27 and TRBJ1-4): EAQVTQNPRYLITVTGKKLTVTCSQNMNHEYMSWYRQDPGLGLRQIYYSMNVEVTDKGDVPEGYKVSRKEKRNFPLILESPSPNQTSLYFCASRPIPGDGNEKLFFGSGTQLSVL.

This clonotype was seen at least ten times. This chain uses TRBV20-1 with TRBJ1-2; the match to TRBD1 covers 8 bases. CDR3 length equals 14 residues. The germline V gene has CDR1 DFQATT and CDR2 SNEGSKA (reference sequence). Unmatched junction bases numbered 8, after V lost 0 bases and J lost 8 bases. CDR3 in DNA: TGCAGTGCTAGAGATCTTGGACAGGGAGGGGGCTACACCTTC. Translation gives CSARDLGQGGGYTF.

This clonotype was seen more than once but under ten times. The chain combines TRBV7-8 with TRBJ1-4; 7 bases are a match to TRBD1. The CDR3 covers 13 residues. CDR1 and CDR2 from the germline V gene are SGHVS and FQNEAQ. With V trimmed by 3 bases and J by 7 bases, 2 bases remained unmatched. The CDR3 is CASSFPGGEKLFF. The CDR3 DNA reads TGTGCCAGCAGCTTCCCAGGGGGTGAAAAACTGTTTTTT. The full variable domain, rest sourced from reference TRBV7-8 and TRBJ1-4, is GAGVSQSPRYKVAKRGQDVALRCDPISGHVSLFWYQQALGQGPEFLTYFQNEAQLDKSGLPSDRFFAERPEGSVSTLKIQRTQQEDSAVYLCASSFPGGEKLFFGSGTQLSVL.

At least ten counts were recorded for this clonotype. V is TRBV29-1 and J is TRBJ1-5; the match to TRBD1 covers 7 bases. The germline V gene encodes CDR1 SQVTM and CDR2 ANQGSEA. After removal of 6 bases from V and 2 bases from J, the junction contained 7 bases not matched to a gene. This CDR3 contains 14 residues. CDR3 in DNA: TGCAGCGTCCGACAGGGAGGAGGCAATCAGCCCCAGCATTTT. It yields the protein CSVRQGGGNQPQHF.

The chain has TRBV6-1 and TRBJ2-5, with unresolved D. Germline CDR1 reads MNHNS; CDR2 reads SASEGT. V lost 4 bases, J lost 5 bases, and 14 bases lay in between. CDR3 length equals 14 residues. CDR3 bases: TGTGCCAGCAGTGGCCAGGCCTGGACGGAGACCCAGTACTTC. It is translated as CASSGQAWTETQYF.

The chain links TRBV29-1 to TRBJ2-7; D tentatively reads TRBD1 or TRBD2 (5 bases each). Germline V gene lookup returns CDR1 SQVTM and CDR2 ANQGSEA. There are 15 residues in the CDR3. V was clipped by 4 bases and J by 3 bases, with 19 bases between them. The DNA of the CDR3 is TGCAGCGTTGTTAGAGGGGCTTTCGGGTTCTACGAGCAGTACTTC. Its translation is CSVVRGAFGFYEQYF.

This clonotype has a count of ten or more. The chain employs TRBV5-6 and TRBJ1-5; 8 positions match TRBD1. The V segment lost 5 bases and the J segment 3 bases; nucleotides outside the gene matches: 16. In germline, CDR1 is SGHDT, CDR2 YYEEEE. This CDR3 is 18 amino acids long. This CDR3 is CASSLILGRDRINQPQHF. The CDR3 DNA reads TGTGCCAGCAGTCTTATCTTGGGTAGGGACAGGATCAATCAGCCCCAGCATTTT.

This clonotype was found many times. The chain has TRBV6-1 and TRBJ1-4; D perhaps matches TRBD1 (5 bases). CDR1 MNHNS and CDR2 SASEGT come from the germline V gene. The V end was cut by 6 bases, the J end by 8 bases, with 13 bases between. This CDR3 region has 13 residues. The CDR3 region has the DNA TGTGCCAGCAGGGCGACAGTGGGGGAAAAACTGTTTTTT. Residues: CASRATVGEKLFF.

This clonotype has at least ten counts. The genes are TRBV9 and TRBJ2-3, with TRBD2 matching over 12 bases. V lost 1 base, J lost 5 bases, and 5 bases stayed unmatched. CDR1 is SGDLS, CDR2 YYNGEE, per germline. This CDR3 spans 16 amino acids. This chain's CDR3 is CASSVSTSGSGDTQYF. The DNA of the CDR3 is TGTGCCAGCAGCGTATCGACTAGCGGGAGTGGAGATACGCAGTATTTT.

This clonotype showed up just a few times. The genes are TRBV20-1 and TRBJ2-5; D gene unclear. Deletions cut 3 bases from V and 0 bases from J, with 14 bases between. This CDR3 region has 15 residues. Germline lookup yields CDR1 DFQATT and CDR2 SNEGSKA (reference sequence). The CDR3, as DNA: TGCAGTGCTAGCCAGTTTGGGGTGTACCAAGAGACCCAGTACTTC. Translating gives CSASQFGVYQETQYF.